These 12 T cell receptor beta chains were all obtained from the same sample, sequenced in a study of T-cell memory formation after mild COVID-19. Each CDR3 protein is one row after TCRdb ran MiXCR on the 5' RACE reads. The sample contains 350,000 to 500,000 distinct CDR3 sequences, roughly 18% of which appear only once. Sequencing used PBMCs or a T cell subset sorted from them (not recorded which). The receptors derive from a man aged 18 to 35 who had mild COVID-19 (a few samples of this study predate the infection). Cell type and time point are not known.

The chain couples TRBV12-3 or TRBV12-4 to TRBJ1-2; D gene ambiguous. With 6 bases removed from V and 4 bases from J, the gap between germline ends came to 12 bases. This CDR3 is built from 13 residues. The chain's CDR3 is CASSRSEGYGYTF. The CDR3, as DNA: TGTGCCAGCAGCCGGAGCGAGGGCTATGGCTACACCTTC.

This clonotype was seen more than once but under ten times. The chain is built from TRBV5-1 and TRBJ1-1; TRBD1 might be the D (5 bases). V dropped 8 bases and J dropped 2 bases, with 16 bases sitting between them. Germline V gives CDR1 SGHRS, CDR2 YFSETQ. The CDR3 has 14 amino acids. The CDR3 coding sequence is TGCGCCAGTCAATCGGGGACGGGTAACACTGAAGCTTTCTTT. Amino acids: CASQSGTGNTEAFF.

The CDR3 DNA is TGTGCCAGCAGCCCCTACGGGGAGGGAGAGACCCAGTACTTC. This codes for CASSPYGEGETQYF. The chain carries TRBV4-2 and TRBJ2-5; TRBD2 matches at 7 bases. The CDR3 consists of 14 residues. In germline, CDR1 is LGHNA, CDR2 YNFKEQ. The V gene end was trimmed by 4 bases and the J gene end by 4 bases; junction bases not matched to a gene: 6.

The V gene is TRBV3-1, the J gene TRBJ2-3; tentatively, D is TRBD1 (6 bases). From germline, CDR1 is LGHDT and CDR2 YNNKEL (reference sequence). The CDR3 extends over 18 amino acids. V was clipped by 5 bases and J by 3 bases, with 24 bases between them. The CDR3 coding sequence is TGTGCCAGCAGCGAACTTATAGTGGCCAGGGGAAAGACAGATACGCAGTATTTT. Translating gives CASSELIVARGKTDTQYF.

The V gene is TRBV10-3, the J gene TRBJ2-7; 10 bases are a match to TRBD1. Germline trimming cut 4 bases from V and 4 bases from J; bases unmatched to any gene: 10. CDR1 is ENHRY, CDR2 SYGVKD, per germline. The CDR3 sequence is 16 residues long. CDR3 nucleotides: TGTGCCATCAGTGGCGCCCCGGGACAGGGGATTTACGAGCAGTACTTC. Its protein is CAISGAPGQGIYEQYF.

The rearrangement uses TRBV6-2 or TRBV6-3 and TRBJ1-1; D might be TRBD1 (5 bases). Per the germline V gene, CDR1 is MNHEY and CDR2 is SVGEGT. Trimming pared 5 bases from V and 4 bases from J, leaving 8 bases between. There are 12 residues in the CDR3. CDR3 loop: CASSPDITEAFF. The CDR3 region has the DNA TGTGCCAGCAGTCCGGACATCACTGAAGCTTTCTTT.

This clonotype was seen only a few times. The CDR3 sequence is CASSWSPQGPATNEKLFF. The CDR3 nucleotides read TGCGCCAGCAGCTGGAGCCCGCAGGGGCCAGCAACTAATGAAAAACTGTTTTTT. The chain joins TRBV5-1 to TRBJ1-4, with D possibly TRBD1 on 6 matching bases. Germline CDR1 reads SGHRS; CDR2 reads YFSETQ. V was trimmed by 3 bases and J by 0 bases, leaving 18 bases between them. This CDR3 is built from 18 residues.

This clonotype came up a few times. CDR3 amino acids: CASSVGRGANTGELFF. The CDR3 DNA reads TGCGCCAGCAGCGTCGGGAGGGGAGCGAACACCGGGGAGCTGTTTTTT. The V gene is TRBV5-1, the J gene TRBJ2-2, with TRBD2 matching 8 bases. CDR3 length: 16 amino acids. J gave up 0 bases and V 4 bases, and 5 bases lay outside the gene matches. Germline V gene sequence: CDR1 SGHRS, CDR2 YFSETQ.

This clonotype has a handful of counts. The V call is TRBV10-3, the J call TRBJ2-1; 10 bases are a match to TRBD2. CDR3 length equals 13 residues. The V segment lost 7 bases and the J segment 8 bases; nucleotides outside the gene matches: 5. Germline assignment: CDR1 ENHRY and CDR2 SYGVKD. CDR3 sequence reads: CAITTSGAYEQFF. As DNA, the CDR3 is TGTGCCATCACAACTAGCGGGGCATATGAGCAGTTCTTC.

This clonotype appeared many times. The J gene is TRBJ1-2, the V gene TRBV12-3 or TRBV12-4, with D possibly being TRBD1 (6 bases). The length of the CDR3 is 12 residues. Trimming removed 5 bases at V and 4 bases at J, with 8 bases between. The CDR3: CASSRDTYGYTF. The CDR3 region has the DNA TGTGCCAGCAGTCGGGACACCTATGGCTACACCTTC.

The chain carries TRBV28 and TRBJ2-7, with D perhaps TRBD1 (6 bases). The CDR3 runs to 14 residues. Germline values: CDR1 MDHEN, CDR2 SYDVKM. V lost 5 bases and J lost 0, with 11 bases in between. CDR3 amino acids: CASSGGGSSYEQYV. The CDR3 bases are TGTGCCAGCAGTGGGGGCGGCAGCTCCTACGAGCAGTACGTC.

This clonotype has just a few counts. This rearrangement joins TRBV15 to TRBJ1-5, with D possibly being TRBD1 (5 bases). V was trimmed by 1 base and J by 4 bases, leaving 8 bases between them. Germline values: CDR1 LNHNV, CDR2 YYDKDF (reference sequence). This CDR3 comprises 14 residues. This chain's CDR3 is CATSRGQINQPQHF. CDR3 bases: TGTGCCACCAGCAGAGGACAGATTAATCAGCCCCAGCATTTT. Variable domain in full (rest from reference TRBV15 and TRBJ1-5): DAMVIQNPRYQVTQFGKPVTLSCSQTLNHNVMYWYQQKSSQAPKLLFHYYDKDFNNEADTPDNFQSRRPNTSFCFLDIRSPGLGDTAMYLCATSRGQINQPQHFGDGTRLSIL.